This is a list of T cell receptor beta chains from one sample in a study of blood T cell repertoires in COVID-19. Assay used: immunoSEQ multiplex PCR; TCRdb lists only in-frame clones, some missing. The profile shows under 300,000 clones, approximately 91% of them singletons. Sequencing was carried out using PBMCs or T cells enriched from blood (not recorded which). Receptor source: a woman aged 40 to 50 with acute COVID-19. Each CDR3 is given with its conserved first and last residue. D genes are given only for firm matches. A row's size may be missing; if present it is once, few, many or a size class.

TRBJ1-2 | TRBV19 | TRBD1 | NA | 15 | CATSKKTGVNYGYTF | TGTGCCACGAGTAAGAAGACAGGGGTTAACTATGGCTACACCTTC
TRBJ1-2 | TRBV7-9 | NA | NA | 14 | CASSLQGPLDGYTF | TGTGCCAGCAGCTTACAGGGGCCGCTTGATGGCTACACCTTC
TRBJ1-2 | TRBV7-2 | TRBD1 | NA | 15 | CASSLSTGGNYGYTF | TGTGCCAGCAGCTTAAGCACAGGGGGTAACTATGGCTACACCTTC
TRBJ1-2 | TRBV5-8 | NA | NA | 15 | CASSNLLTANYGYTF | TGTGCCAGCAGCAACTTACTTACAGCTAACTATGGCTACACCTTC
TRBJ2-1 | TRBV5-1 | TRBD2 | NA | 15 | CASSPAGGPSLVQFF | TGCGCCAGCAGCCCAGCGGGGGGGCCTTCGTTGGTGCAGTTCTTC
TRBJ1-2 | TRBV5-1 | NA | NA | 13 | CASSTVEGYGYTF | TGCGCCAGCAGCACAGTGGAAGGCTATGGCTACACCTTC
TRBJ2-2 | TRBV6-5 | TRBD1 | NA | 15 | CASSPSDRVTGELFF | TGTGCCAGCAGTCCCTCGGACAGGGTCACCGGGGAGCTGTTTTTT
TRBJ2-1 | TRBV7-2 | TRBD2 | NA | 17 | CASSLSSGSAGYNEQFF | TGTGCCAGCAGCTTAAGTAGCGGGAGCGCGGGGTACAATGAGCAGTTCTTC
TRBJ1-3 | TRBV9 | NA | NA | 14 | CASSVGGTGNTIYF | TGTGCCAGCAGCGTCGGGGGTACTGGAAACACCATATATTTT
TRBJ2-3 | TRBV7-9 | TRBD2 | NA | 16 | CASSARGGTSTDTQYF | TGTGCCAGCAGCGCCCGCGGGGGGACTAGCACAGATACGCAGTATTTT
TRBJ2-7 | TRBV27 | TRBD2 | once | 17 | CASSLRVRGGSSYEQYF | TGTGCCAGCAGTTTAAGGGTGCGGGGCGGGAGCTCCTACGAGCAGTACTTC
TRBJ2-7 | TRBV7-9 | NA | NA | 14 | CASSWGQGSYEQYF | TGTGCCAGCAGCTGGGGGCAGGGATCCTACGAGCAGTACTTC
TRBJ1-2 | TRBV27 | TRBD1 | NA | 13 | CASRQGVNYGYTF | TGTGCCAGCAGACAGGGGGTGAACTATGGCTACACCTTC
TRBJ2-1 | TRBV5-1 | NA | few | 15 | CASSLASSSYNEQFF | TGCGCCAGCAGCTTGGCCTCGAGCTCCTACAATGAGCAGTTCTTC
TRBJ1-1 | TRBV27 | NA | NA | 14 | CASRTGRGHTEAFF | TGTGCCAGCAGAACCGGGCGGGGGCACACTGAAGCTTTCTTT
TRBJ2-3 | TRBV5-4 | TRBD2 | NA | 16 | CASSRGLAGFTDTQYF | TGTGCCAGCAGCCGCGGTCTAGCGGGATTTACAGATACGCAGTATTTT
TRBJ2-1 | TRBV4-2 | TRBD1 | NA | 15 | CASSQTGTGFREQFF | TGTGCCAGCAGCCAAACCGGGACAGGGTTCCGAGAGCAGTTCTTC
TRBJ2-5 | TRBV2 | NA | NA | 14 | CASRGRLDSETQYF | TGTGCCAGCAGGGGGCGACTGGACAGCGAGACCCAGTACTTC
TRBJ1-3 | TRBV28 | TRBD1 | NA | 17 | CASSSPQGTFSGNTIYF | TGTGCCAGCAGTTCGCCACAGGGGACTTTCTCTGGAAACACCATATATTTT
TRBJ1-2 | TRBV18 | NA | NA | 14 | CASSPDILTYGYTF | TGTGCCAGCTCACCTGATATCCTCACTTATGGCTACACCTTC
TRBJ2-7 | TRBV7-8 | TRBD1 | NA | 18 | CASSLFLGTGPSMNEQYF | TGTGCCAGCAGCTTATTCTTGGGGACAGGGCCTTCTATGAACGAGCAGTACTTC
TRBJ2-7 | TRBV6-5 | TRBD2 | NA | 14 | CASRLAGASYEQYF | TGTGCCAGCAGATTAGCGGGAGCTTCCTACGAGCAGTACTTC
TRBJ2-2 | TRBV5-5 | NA | NA | 13 | CASSYPDTGELFF | TGTGCCAGCAGCTACCCGGACACCGGGGAGCTGTTTTTT
TRBJ2-2 | TRBV7-2 | NA | NA | 17 | CASSLTPLASNTGELFF | TGTGCCAGCAGCCTGACCCCCCTAGCGTCGAACACCGGGGAGCTGTTTTTT
TRBJ1-6 | TRBV5-5 | NA | NA | 18 | CASSFDLQGSSYNSPLHF | TGTGCCAGCAGCTTCGACTTACAGGGTAGCTCCTATAATTCACCCCTCCACTTT
TRBJ1-1 | TRBV7-2 | TRBD1 | NA | 17 | CASSFPSTGASNTEAFF | TGTGCCAGCAGCTTCCCCTCGACAGGGGCCTCGAACACTGAAGCTTTCTTT